This T cell receptor (beta chain) appears in the sequencing data of a study of shared clonotypes between healthy human individuals. Deletions cut 4 bases from V and 5 bases from J, with 13 bases between. The germline V gene encodes CDR1 SGHRS and CDR2 YFSETQ. The CDR3 is 13 amino acids. Profiled with immunoSEQ multiplex PCR; TCRdb holds only in-frame clones, not every one. The sample includes some 1.1 million clones, 60% to 80% of them seen just once. Sequenced material: memory CD4+ T cells from PBMCs. Documented subset: CD45RA-negative fraction. This receptor was taken from a man in his late teens or twenties in good health. Some clones in this sample may be carry-over from other donors' samples. The chain combines TRBV5-1 with TRBJ2-7; D is perhaps TRBD1 (6 bases). The CDR3 nucleotides are TGCGCCAGCAGCGTGGGGGCTAGAGACGAGCAGTACTTC. It yields the protein CASSVGARDEQYF.